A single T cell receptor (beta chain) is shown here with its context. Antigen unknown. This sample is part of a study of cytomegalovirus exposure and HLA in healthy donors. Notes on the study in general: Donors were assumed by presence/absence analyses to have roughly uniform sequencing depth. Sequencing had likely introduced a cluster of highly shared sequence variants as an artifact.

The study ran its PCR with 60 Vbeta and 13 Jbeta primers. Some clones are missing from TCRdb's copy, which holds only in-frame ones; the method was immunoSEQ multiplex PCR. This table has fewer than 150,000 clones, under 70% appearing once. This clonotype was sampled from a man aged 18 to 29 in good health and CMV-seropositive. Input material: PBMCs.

The CDR3 reads CASTRPGQPTDTQYF. CDR3 bases: TGTGCCAGCACCCGACCGGGACAGCCCACAGATACGCAGTATTTT. The chain carries TRBV28 and TRBJ2-3, with 7 bases fitting TRBD1. This CDR3 comprises 15 residues. The germline CDR1 and CDR2 sequences are MDHEN and SYDVKM. The ends lost 7 bases at V and 2 bases at J; junction bases unmatched: 9. Supplemented by reference TRBV28 and TRBJ2-3, the full variable domain reads DVKVTQSSRYLVKRTGEKVFLECVQDMDHENMFWYRQDPGLGLRLIYFSYDVKMKEKGDIPEGYSVSREKKERFSLILESASTNQTSMYLCASTRPGQPTDTQYFGPGTRLTVL.